Presented here are 5 T cell receptor beta chains from one specimen sequenced in a study of regulatory T cells in long-lasting Graves disease. CDR3 regions were amplified by Arm-PCR using iRepertoire HTBI primers to build TCR beta libraries. Each CDR3 protein gets one entry after TCRdb re-called the multiplex PCR reads with MiXCR. The sample holds 350,000 to 450,000 distinct CDR3 sequences, just under 15% seen once. The time point here: newly diagnosed GD, antithyroid drugs for less than 3 months. After RNA was extracted from PBMCs, the TCR library was made from it. The same specimen was also included in a second study, on T cells in Graves' hyperthyroidism and ophthalmopathy.

Sequences were derived from peripheral blood mononuclear cells (PBMCs), sampled at new diagnosis, from a patient treated with antithyroid drugs. The receptors come from a woman in her thirties with Graves disease.

A word on this clonotype: At one of its ends the junction is not consistent with the germline gene, which may arise from a read error. The chain employs TRBV4-2 and TRBJ1-6; 7 positions match TRBD1. There are 17 residues in the CDR3. The germline V gene has CDR1 LGHNA and CDR2 YNFKEQ. The CDR3 nucleotides are TGTGCCAGCGGCCAGGAAGGCCGACAGGGATTTAATTCACCCCTCCACTTT. Its protein product is CASGQEGRQGFNSPLHF.

This clonotype came up many times. This rearrangement joins TRBV19 to TRBJ1-1; D is perhaps TRBD1 (6 bases). The ends were cut back, 6 bases at V and 1 base at J, with 15 bases in the middle. This CDR3 spans 15 amino acids. In germline, CDR1 is LNHDA, CDR2 SQIVND (reference sequence). CDR3 nucleotide sequence: TGTGCCAGTAGCCTATTGGCGGGGGCGAACACTGAAGCTTTCTTT. Protein: CASSLLAGANTEAFF.

This clonotype was counted ten times or more. The chain employs TRBV3-1 and TRBJ1-1; D gene uncertain. The V and J ends lost 9 bases and 0 bases respectively, with 5 bases between them. CDR1 and CDR2 from the germline V gene are LGHDT and YNNKEL (reference sequence). The CDR3 has 11 residues. The DNA for the CDR3 is TGTGCCAGTACCATGAACACTGAAGCTTTCTTT. It is translated as CASTMNTEAFF.

This clonotype has more than one count but fewer than ten. The chain links TRBV7-9 to TRBJ2-7; D is perhaps TRBD1 (5 bases). The CDR3 has 14 residues. The germline gives CDR1 SEHNR, CDR2 FQNEAQ (reference sequence). Deletions cut 3 bases from V and 4 bases from J, with 13 bases between. The CDR3 coding sequence is TGTGCCAGCAGCTTGATGGACATAGAATACGAGCAGTACTTC. This encodes CASSLMDIEYEQYF.

This clonotype was detected only a few times. The CDR3 sequence is CASSPRQGAATGELFF. CDR3 sequence (DNA): TGTGCCAGCAGCCCCCGACAGGGGGCTGCGACCGGGGAGCTGTTTTTT. This chain connects TRBV7-9 to TRBJ2-2; 10 bases agree with TRBD1. This CDR3 has 16 residues. CDR1 is SEHNR and CDR2 is FQNEAQ in the germline V gene (reference sequence). V lost 5 bases, J lost 5 bases, and 8 bases stayed unmatched.